The 32 T cell receptor beta chains presented below share a single source sample, sequenced in a study of response to subunit inactivated influenza vaccine. TCRdb re-derived calls from the RT-PCR reads in MiXCR, one entry per CDR3 protein. The table shows about 300,000 distinct CDR3 sequences, with 20% to 25% occurring only once. Sequencing used PBMCs from blood, obtained approximately 20 months after vaccination. The source is a man aged 50 to 75 who received an inactivated influenza vaccine.

This clonotype has a handful of counts. The gene calls are TRBV6-2 or TRBV6-3 and TRBJ1-5, with D possibly TRBD1 on 5 matching bases. The CDR3 sequence is 15 residues long. Per germline, CDR1 MNHEY and CDR2 SVGEGT. V lost 4 bases and J 1 base, leaving 11 bases between the germline ends. The CDR3 reads CASSFKGLSNQPQHF. The DNA of the CDR3 is TGTGCCAGCAGTTTCAAGGGGCTGAGCAATCAGCCCCAGCATTTT.

This clonotype showed up just a few times. The chain combines TRBV12-3 or TRBV12-4 with TRBJ2-1; 7 nucleotides align to TRBD2. The CDR3 spans 14 residues. The trim removed 3 bases at V and 5 bases at J, leaving 4 bases unmatched. The CDR3 is CASSLASGNNEQFF. The DNA of the CDR3 is TGTGCCAGCAGTTTGGCTAGCGGCAACAATGAGCAGTTCTTC.

The rearrangement joins TRBV20-1 to TRBJ1-4, with D unresolved. V was clipped by 8 bases and J by 8 bases, with 15 bases between them. The CDR3 is 12 residues long. Germline V gene data show CDR1 as DFQATT and CDR2 as SNEGSKA (reference sequence). The CDR3 sequence is CSLTAPGEKLFF. Written as DNA, the CDR3 is TGCAGTCTGACGGCCCCGGGGGAAAAACTGTTTTTT.

V is TRBV9 and J is TRBJ2-7, with D possibly TRBD1 on 5 matching bases. The CDR3 loop spans 13 amino acids. Germline CDR1 and CDR2: SGDLS and YYNGEE. Trimming took off 3 bases at V and 6 bases at J, with 13 bases between the two ends. The CDR3 sequence: CASSASPGREQYF. For the CDR3, the DNA is TGTGCCAGCAGCGCCTCCCCAGGGCGCGAGCAGTACTTC. Full variable domain (missing parts from reference TRBV9 and TRBJ2-7): DSGVTQTPKHLITATGQRVTLRCSPRSGDLSVYWYQQSLDQGLQFLIQYYNGEERAKGNILERFSAQQFPDLHSELNLSSLELGDSALYFCASSASPGREQYFGPGTRLTVT.

This clonotype was counted ten times or more. The chain joins TRBV9 to TRBJ2-1; 14 positions match TRBD2. With 3 bases clipped from V and 7 bases from J, the junction kept 6 bases outside the gene matches. Germline V gene data show CDR1 as SGDLS and CDR2 as YYNGEE. The CDR3 is 16 residues long. CDR3 amino acids: CASSARTSGRSNEQFF. The CDR3 DNA sequence: TGTGCCAGCAGCGCCCGGACTAGCGGGAGGTCAAATGAGCAGTTCTTC.

The rearrangement links TRBV10-3 to TRBJ2-6; no reliable D call. The length of the CDR3 is 16 residues. V dropped 5 bases and J dropped 4 bases, with 15 bases sitting between them. Germline V CDR1 and CDR2: ENHRY, SYGVKD. The CDR3 bases are TGTGCCATCAGTAGGGCCGTAATGCGGGGGGCCAACGTCCTGACTTTC. As protein: CAISRAVMRGANVLTF.

This chain uses TRBV20-1 with TRBJ1-5; D gene ambiguous. CDR3 length: 12 amino acids. Trimming took off 5 bases at V and 7 bases at J, with 12 bases between the two ends. The V gene's germline CDR1 is DFQATT and CDR2 SNEGSKA (reference sequence). The CDR3, as DNA: TGCAGTGCTTCCCAGGTTAAACAGCCCCAGCATTTT. Translated: CSASQVKQPQHF.

The chain is built from TRBV19 and TRBJ2-7, with D unclear. This CDR3 spans 13 amino acids. CDR1 is LNHDA, CDR2 SQIVND, per germline (reference sequence). V was trimmed by 3 bases and J by 2 bases, leaving 8 bases between them. The CDR3 DNA reads as TGTGCCAGTAGTATGGGCAGCCCCTACGAGCAGTACTTC. This translates into CASSMGSPYEQYF.

This rearrangement joins TRBV5-1 to TRBJ1-2; no clear D. The CDR3 consists of 15 residues. The V end lost 4 bases, the J end lost 7 bases, and 20 bases lay between the germline ends. The germline CDR1 and CDR2 sequences are SGHRS and YFSETQ. CDR3 coding DNA: TGCGCCAGCAGCCCGATGGTGTCCTCGGGGATTGGCTACACCTTC. Protein: CASSPMVSSGIGYTF.

This clonotype was counted only a few times. The J gene is TRBJ1-2, the V gene TRBV5-5; D is ambiguous. Germline values: CDR1 SGHKS, CDR2 YYEKEE (reference sequence). There are 15 residues in the CDR3. V was shortened by 0 bases and J by 6 bases, with 15 bases between the two germline ends. CDR3 nucleotide sequence: TGTGCCAGCAGCTTGGAGAGGGCGAGGACGAATGGCTACACCTTC. Translated, it gives CASSLERARTNGYTF.

This clonotype was seen only a few times. The DNA for the CDR3 is TGTGCCAGCAGCTTGGCCCAGGGGGCGCGGGCTTCGCCCCTCCACTTT. This codes for CASSLAQGARASPLHF. The chain couples TRBV5-4 to TRBJ1-6, with TRBD1 identical over 8 bases. The CDR3 runs 16 residues. The J segment lost 13 bases and the V segment lost 0 bases, leaving 12 bases of the junction unmatched. Germline CDR1 reads SGHNT; CDR2 reads YYREEE (reference sequence).

The rearrangement links TRBV4-1 to TRBJ1-1; D is uncertain. This CDR3 has 11 amino acids. Germline CDR1 and CDR2: MGHRA and YSYEKL. The V end was cut by 1 base, the J end by 10 bases, with 7 bases between. CDR3 in DNA: TGCGCCAGCAGCCAAGGGCTTGGAGCTTTCTTT. Translated, it gives CASSQGLGAFF.

The chain employs TRBV6-2 or TRBV6-3 and TRBJ2-5; D unresolved. The V end lost 4 bases, the J end lost 5 bases, and 5 bases lay between the germline ends. Germline CDR1 reads MNHEY; CDR2 reads SVGEGT. This CDR3 region has 11 residues. The CDR3 DNA follows: TGTGCCAGCAGTTTGATGGAGACCCAGTACTTC. The encoded protein is CASSLMETQYF.

The chain joins TRBV29-1 to TRBJ2-7; D gene uncertain. The germline gives CDR1 SQVTM, CDR2 ANQGSEA. Trimming removed 4 bases from V and 2 bases from J, with 15 bases in between. The CDR3 spans 14 residues. The CDR3 DNA reads as TGCAGCGTTGTTGATCCCCAGGCTACCTACGAGCAGTACTTC. Protein sequence: CSVVDPQATYEQYF.

This clonotype was observed at least ten times. V usage is TRBV7-9 and J usage is TRBJ1-2; D perhaps matches TRBD1 (5 bases). The germline CDR1 and CDR2 sequences are SEHNR and FQNEAQ (reference sequence). There are 13 residues in the CDR3. The V end was cut by 4 bases, the J end by 1 base, with 7 bases between. CDR3 sequence: CASSSGSNYGYTF. CDR3 bases: TGTGCCAGCAGCTCAGGGAGTAACTATGGCTACACCTTC.

This CDR3 reads CASSSGQGAGEQYF. CDR3 nucleotide sequence: TGTGCCAGCAGTTCGGGACAGGGGGCGGGCGAGCAGTACTTC. The V and J genes are TRBV28 and TRBJ2-7, with 12 bases aligning to TRBD1. The V gene's germline CDR1 is MDHEN and CDR2 SYDVKM. V gave up 4 bases and J gave up 6 bases; unmatched junction bases: 4. This CDR3 has 14 amino acids.

The genes are TRBV20-1 and TRBJ1-5; perhaps TRBD1 as D (6 bases). The ends were cut back, 5 bases at V and 7 bases at J, with 18 bases in the middle. Germline values: CDR1 DFQATT, CDR2 SNEGSKA (reference sequence). This CDR3 comprises 14 residues. CDR3 sequence (DNA): TGCAGTGCTTTCGAGGGGGATGCCCGACAGCCCCAGCATTTT. It encodes CSAFEGDARQPQHF.

This chain links TRBV5-5 with TRBJ2-2; TRBD2 is a possible D gene (6 bases). Looked up from germline, CDR1 is SGHKS and CDR2 is YYEKEE (reference sequence). The CDR3 is made up of 15 amino acids. Between the trimmed V and J ends, which lost 4 bases and 1 base, there was a span of 11 bases. In DNA form, the CDR3 reads TGTGCCAGCAGCCTACACGGGGGGAACACCGGGGAGCTGTTTTTT. Protein sequence: CASSLHGGNTGELFF.

The CDR3 region has the DNA TGCAGTGCTAGAGACATACCCCCGACAGGGTATACTGAAGCTTTCTTT. Encoded protein: CSARDIPPTGYTEAFF. The genes are TRBV20-1 and TRBJ1-1; TRBD1 matches 7 bases. This CDR3 has 16 amino acids. The ends lost 0 bases at V and 5 bases at J; junction bases unmatched: 12. Germline assignment: CDR1 DFQATT and CDR2 SNEGSKA (reference sequence).

This sequence joins TRBV20-1 and TRBJ2-7, with D maybe TRBD2 (5 bases). The CDR3 covers 11 residues. Per germline, CDR1 DFQATT and CDR2 SNEGSKA (reference sequence). Trimming removed 1 base from V and 6 bases from J, with 7 bases in between. The CDR3, as DNA: TGCAGTGCTAGAGCGCTAGCCGAGCAGTACTTC. Translated, it gives CSARALAEQYF.

The J gene is TRBJ2-7, the V gene TRBV2, with D hard to call. The length of the CDR3 is 12 residues. Germline CDR1 is SNHLY and CDR2 is FYNNEI. V gave up 7 bases and J gave up 2 bases, with 9 bases separating them. The CDR3 reads CASKEPTYEQYF. CDR3 DNA: TGTGCCAGCAAGGAACCTACCTACGAGCAGTACTTC.

The table lists this clonotype with a few counts. V is TRBV10-2 and J is TRBJ2-1; TRBD2 matches 15 bases. V gave up 6 bases and J gave up 4 bases; unmatched junction bases: 4. Germline V gives CDR1 WSHSY, CDR2 SAAADI. The CDR3 spans 16 residues. The chain's CDR3 is CASRGLAGGPYNEQFF. In nucleotides, the CDR3 is TGCGCCAGCAGAGGACTAGCGGGGGGGCCTTACAATGAGCAGTTCTTC.

This clonotype was detected a few times. The chain has TRBV5-1 and TRBJ1-2; perhaps TRBD1 as D (6 bases). Germline CDR1 is SGHRS and CDR2 is YFSETQ. Trimming took off 0 bases at V and 12 bases at J, with 15 bases between the two ends. The length of the CDR3 is 13 residues. Here the CDR3 reads CASSLGQTGDDTF. CDR3 in DNA: TGCGCCAGCAGCTTGGGACAGACAGGCGATGACACCTTC.

The genes are TRBV2 and TRBJ2-3, with 7 bases identical to TRBD1. With 4 bases clipped from V and 3 bases from J, the junction kept 10 bases outside the gene matches. The length of the CDR3 is 16 residues. CDR1 is SNHLY and CDR2 is FYNNEI in the germline V gene. The CDR3 reads CASSVPGQYFTDTQYF. CDR3 DNA sequence: TGTGCCAGCAGTGTACCGGGACAGTATTTTACAGATACGCAGTATTTT.

This clonotype was picked up a small number of times. The chain carries TRBV5-1 and TRBJ1-1; D gene ambiguous. CDR1 and CDR2 from the germline V gene are SGHRS and YFSETQ. The CDR3 is 16 residues long. The V gene lost 0 bases and the J gene lost 2 bases, with 14 bases spanning the gap. CDR3 amino acids: CASSLGAGRANTEAFF. The CDR3 DNA follows: TGCGCCAGCAGCTTGGGCGCCGGACGGGCAAACACTGAAGCTTTCTTT.

V gene TRBV5-6 combines with J gene TRBJ2-7, with D tentatively TRBD2 (7 bases). CDR1 and CDR2 (germline): SGHDT, YYEEEE. This CDR3 is 14 amino acids long. With 5 bases removed from V and 4 bases from J, the gap between germline ends came to 16 bases. CDR3 sequence: CASRGWGGSYEQYF. CDR3 in DNA: TGTGCCAGCAGAGGATGGGGGGGCTCATACGAGCAGTACTTC.

This clonotype showed up many times. Mismatch with germline at one junction end may stem from a read error. This sequence joins TRBV2 and TRBJ2-3; possible D gene TRBD2, 6 bases. The CDR3 extends over 12 amino acids. The germline CDR1 and CDR2 sequences are SNHLY and FYNNEI. CDR3 nucleotides: TGTGCCAGCAGTGAAGCTCGGGAACTAGCCCGTTTT. Translating it yields CASSEARELARF.

V usage is TRBV18 and J usage is TRBJ1-4, with TRBD1 matching 9 bases. Germline CDR1 KGHSH, CDR2 LQKENI. The CDR3 has 15 residues. Trimming cost V 6 bases and J 7 bases; bases outside gene matches: 9. CDR3 amino acids: CASSSAGTGFEKLFF. CDR3 nucleotide sequence: TGTGCCAGCTCTTCGGCCGGGACAGGGTTTGAAAAACTGTTTTTT.

J is TRBJ1-1 and V is TRBV4-3, with D perhaps matching TRBD1 (5 bases). This CDR3 is 15 amino acids long. V lost 0 bases and J lost 4, with 12 bases in between. Germline loops: CDR1 LGHNA, CDR2 YSLEER. The DNA of the CDR3 is TGCGCCAGCAGCCAAGATATTGGAGGGGCCACTGAAGCTTTCTTT. This codes for CASSQDIGGATEAFF.

This clonotype was picked up many times. The J gene is TRBJ1-2, the V gene TRBV20-1; unclear D gene. V was clipped by 6 bases and J by 7 bases, with 12 bases between them. CDR3 length: 11 amino acids. Germline-derived CDR1 and CDR2 are DFQATT and SNEGSKA (reference sequence). The CDR3 nucleotides read TGCAGTGCAAATGACGGGAGTGGCTACACCTTC. Amino acid sequence: CSANDGSGYTF.

This chain links TRBV12-3 or TRBV12-4 with TRBJ2-1; 8 bases fit TRBD2. V lost 6 bases to trimming and J lost 9 bases; unmatched junction nucleotides: 10. The CDR3 length is 14 residues. The CDR3 protein is CASRQLGLGVEQFF. CDR3 in DNA: TGTGCCAGCAGACAACTGGGACTAGGGGTTGAGCAGTTCTTC.

The chain uses TRBV12-3 or TRBV12-4 and TRBJ2-7, with D tentatively TRBD2 (6 bases). The CDR3 runs 13 residues. V was trimmed by 4 bases and J by 6 bases, leaving 13 bases between them. CDR3: CASSSGTGLEQYF. CDR3 in DNA: TGTGCCAGCAGTTCCGGAACGGGACTCGAGCAGTACTTC.